This TCR beta chain came from a study of tumor-infiltrating lymphocytes in localized non-small cell lung cancer. The assay was immunoSEQ multiplex PCR, and TCRdb's table has in-frame clones only and misses some. This table has roughly 25,000 clones, approximately 71% appearing once. This CDR3 is 17 amino acids long. Germline assignment: CDR1 SEHNR and CDR2 FQNEAQ (reference sequence). The V and J ends lost 9 bases and 3 bases, in that order; junction bases with no gene match: 13. This clone was counted between two and nine times. The sequence was collected from a human donor with non-small cell lung cancer. Sequencing was performed on lung tumor tissue. This rearrangement joins TRBV7-9 to TRBJ2-7; 14 bases fit TRBD2. DNA for the CDR3: TGTGCCAGGTTGGGACTAGCGGGAGACAGGGGCAACTACGAGCAGTACTTC. Translation: CARLGLAGDRGNYEQYF.